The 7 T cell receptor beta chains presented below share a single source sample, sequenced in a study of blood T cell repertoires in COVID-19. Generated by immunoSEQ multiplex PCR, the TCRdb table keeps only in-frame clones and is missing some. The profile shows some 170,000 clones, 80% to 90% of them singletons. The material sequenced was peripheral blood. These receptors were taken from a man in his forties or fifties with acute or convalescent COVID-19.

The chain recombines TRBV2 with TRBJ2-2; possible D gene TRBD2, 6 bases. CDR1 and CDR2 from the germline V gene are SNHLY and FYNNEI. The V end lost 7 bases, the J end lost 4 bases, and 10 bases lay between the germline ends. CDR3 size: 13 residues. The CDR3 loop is CASNGGSTGELFF. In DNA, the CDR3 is TGTGCCAGCAATGGGGGGAGCACCGGGGAGCTGTTTTTT.

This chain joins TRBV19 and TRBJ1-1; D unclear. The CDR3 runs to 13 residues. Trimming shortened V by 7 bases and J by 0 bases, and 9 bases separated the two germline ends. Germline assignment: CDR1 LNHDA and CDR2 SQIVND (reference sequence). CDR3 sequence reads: CASTGEVNTEAFF. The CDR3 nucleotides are TGTGCCAGTACCGGGGAGGTGAACACTGAAGCTTTCTTT.

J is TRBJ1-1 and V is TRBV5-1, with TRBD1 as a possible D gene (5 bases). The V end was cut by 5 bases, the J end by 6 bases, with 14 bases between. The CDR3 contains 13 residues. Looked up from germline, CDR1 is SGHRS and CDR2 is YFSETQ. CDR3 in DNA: TGCGCCAGCAGACGGGGGTATGGAGCTGAAGCTTTCTTT. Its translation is CASRRGYGAEAFF. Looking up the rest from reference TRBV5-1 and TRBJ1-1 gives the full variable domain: KAGVTQTPRYLIKTRGQQVTLSCSPISGHRSVSWYQQTPGQGLQFLFEYFSETQRNKGNFPGRFSGRQFSNSRSEMNVSTLELGDSALYLCASRRGYGAEAFFGQGTRLTVV.

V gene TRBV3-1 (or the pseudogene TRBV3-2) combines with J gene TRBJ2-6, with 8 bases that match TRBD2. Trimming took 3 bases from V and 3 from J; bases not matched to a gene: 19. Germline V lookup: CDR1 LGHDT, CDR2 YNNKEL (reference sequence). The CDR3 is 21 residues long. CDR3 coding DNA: TGTGCCAGCAGCCATCGTACGGCCGGCCGGGGGGGAACTCTTGGGGCCAACGTCCTGACTTTC. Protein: CASSHRTAGRGGTLGANVLTF.

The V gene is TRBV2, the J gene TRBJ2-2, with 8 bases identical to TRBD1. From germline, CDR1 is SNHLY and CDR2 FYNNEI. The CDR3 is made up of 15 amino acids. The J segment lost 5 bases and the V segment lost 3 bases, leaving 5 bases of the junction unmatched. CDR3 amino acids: CASSDRGRKTGELFF. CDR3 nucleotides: TGTGCCAGCAGTGACAGGGGGCGAAAAACCGGGGAGCTGTTTTTT.

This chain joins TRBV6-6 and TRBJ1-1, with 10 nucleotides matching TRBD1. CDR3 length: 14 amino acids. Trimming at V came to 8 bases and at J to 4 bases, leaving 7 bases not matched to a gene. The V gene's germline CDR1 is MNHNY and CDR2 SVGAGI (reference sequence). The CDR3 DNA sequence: TGTGCCAGCGGACAGGGGGTAGGTTTCACTGAAGCTTTCTTT. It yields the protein CASGQGVGFTEAFF.

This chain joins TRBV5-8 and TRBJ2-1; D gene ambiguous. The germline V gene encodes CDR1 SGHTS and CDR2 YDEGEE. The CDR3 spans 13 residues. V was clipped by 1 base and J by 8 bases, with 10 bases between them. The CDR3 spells CASSLMRLDEQFF. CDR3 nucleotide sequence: TGTGCCAGCAGCTTGATGCGGCTGGATGAGCAGTTCTTC.